Listed below are T cell receptor beta chains from one sample, sequenced in a study of blood T cell repertoires in COVID-19. TCRdb's copy holds only in-frame clones and misses some; the assay was immunoSEQ multiplex PCR. In the table there are around 160,000 clones, 86% of which are singletons. The material sequenced was peripheral blood. The receptors originated from a man aged 18-30 years with acute or convalescent COVID-19. CDR3s leave out the opening cysteine and the closing phenylalanine or tryptophan.

>TRBV11-2|TRBJ1-2
ASSLAGRYGYT
>TRBV6-1|TRBJ1-1
ASSDEFNTEAF
>TRBV2|TRBJ1-1
ASTLGAGTEAF
>TRBV14|TRBJ1-1
ASSLTVWDRRGTEAF
>TRBV28|TRBJ1-5
ASSPQTGRNQPQH
>TRBV7-2|TRBJ2-1
ASSLAGRGKNNEQF
>TRBV5-1|TRBJ1-2
ASSVTGVYGYT
>TRBV25-1|TRBJ1-5
ASSGTSNQPQH
>TRBV6-5|TRBJ2-1
ASSYQASGTYNEQF
>TRBV29-1|TRBJ2-4
SGLDREKNIQY
>TRBV7-3|TRBJ2-1
ASSPGGSYNEQF